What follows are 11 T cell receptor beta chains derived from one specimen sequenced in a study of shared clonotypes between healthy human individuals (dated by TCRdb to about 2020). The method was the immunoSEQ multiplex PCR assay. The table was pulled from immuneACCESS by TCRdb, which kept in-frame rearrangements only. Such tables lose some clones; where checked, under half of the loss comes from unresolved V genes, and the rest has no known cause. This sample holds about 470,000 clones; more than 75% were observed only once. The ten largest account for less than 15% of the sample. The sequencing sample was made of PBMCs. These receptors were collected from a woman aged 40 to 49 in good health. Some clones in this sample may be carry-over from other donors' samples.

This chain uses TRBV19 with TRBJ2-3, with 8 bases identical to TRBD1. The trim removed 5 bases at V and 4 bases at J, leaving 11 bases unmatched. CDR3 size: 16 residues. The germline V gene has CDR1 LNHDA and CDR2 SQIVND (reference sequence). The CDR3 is CASSLRTGQRPDTQYF. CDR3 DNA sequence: TGTGCCAGTAGTCTACGGACAGGGCAGAGGCCAGATACGCAGTATTTT. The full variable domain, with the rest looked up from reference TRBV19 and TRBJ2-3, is DGGITQSPKYLFRKEGQNVTLSCEQNLNHDAMYWYRQDPGQGLRLIYYSQIVNDFQKGDIAEGYSVSREKKESFPLTVTSAQKNPTAFYLCASSLRTGQRPDTQYFGPGTRLTVL.

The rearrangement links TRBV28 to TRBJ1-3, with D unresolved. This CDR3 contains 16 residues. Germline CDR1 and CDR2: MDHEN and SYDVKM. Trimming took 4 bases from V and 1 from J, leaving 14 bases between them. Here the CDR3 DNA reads TGTGCCAGCAGTTCAACGGGCTCGGGGTCTGGAAACACCATATATTTT. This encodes CASSSTGSGSGNTIYF.

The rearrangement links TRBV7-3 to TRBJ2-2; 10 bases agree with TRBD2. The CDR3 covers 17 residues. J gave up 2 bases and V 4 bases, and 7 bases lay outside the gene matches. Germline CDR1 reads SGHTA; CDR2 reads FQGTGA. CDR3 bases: TGTGCCAGCAGCTCCTTCGGACTAGCGGTAAACACCGGGGAGCTGTTTTTT. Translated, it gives CASSSFGLAVNTGELFF.

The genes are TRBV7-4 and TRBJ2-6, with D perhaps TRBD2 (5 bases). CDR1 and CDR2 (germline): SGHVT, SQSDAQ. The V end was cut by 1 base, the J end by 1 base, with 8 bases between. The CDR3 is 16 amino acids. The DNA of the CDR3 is TGTGCCAGCAGCTTAGGCAGCGGATCTGGGGCCAACGTCCTGACTTTC. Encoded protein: CASSLGSGSGANVLTF.

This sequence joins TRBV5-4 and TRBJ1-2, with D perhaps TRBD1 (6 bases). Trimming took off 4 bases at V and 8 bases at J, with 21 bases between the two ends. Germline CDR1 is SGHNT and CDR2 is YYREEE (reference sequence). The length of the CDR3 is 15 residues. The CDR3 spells CASSLFSGGARGYTF. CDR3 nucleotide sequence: TGTGCCAGCAGCCTCTTCTCTGGGGGGGCGCGCGGCTACACCTTC.

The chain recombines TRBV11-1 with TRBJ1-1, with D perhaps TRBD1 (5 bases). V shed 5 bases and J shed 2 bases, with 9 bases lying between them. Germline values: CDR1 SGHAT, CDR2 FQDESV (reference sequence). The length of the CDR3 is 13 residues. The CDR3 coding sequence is TGTGCCAGCAGCACCCAGGGTAACACTGAAGCTTTCTTT. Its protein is CASSTQGNTEAFF.

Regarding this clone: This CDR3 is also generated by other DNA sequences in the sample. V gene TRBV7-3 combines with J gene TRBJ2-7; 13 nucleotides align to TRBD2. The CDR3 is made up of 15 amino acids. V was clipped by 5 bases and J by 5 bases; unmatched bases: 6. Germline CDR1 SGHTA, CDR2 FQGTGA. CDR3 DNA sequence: TGTGCCAGCAGCCCCGGACTAGCGGGAGTCAACGAGCAGTACTTC. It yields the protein CASSPGLAGVNEQYF.

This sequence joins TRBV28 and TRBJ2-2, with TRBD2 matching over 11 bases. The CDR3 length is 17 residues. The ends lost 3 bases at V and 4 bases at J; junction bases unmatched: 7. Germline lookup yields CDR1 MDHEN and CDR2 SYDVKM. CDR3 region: CASSFPHGTSGTGELFF. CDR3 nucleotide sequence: TGTGCCAGCAGTTTCCCGCACGGGACTAGCGGCACCGGGGAGCTGTTTTTT.

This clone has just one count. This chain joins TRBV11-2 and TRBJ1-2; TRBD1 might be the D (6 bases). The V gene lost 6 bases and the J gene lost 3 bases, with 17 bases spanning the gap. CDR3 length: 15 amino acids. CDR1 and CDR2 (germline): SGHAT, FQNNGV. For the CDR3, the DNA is TGTGCCAGCAGGGACAGCAAAGAAAGATACTATGGCTACACCTTC. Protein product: CASRDSKERYYGYTF.

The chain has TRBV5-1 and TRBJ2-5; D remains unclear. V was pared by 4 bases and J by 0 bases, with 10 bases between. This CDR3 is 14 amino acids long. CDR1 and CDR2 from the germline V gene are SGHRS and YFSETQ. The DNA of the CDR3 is TGCGCCAGCAGCCCGGGTTCGTACCAAGAGACCCAGTACTTC. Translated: CASSPGSYQETQYF. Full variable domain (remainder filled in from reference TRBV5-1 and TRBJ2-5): KAGVTQTPRYLIKTRGQQVTLSCSPISGHRSVSWYQQTPGQGLQFLFEYFSETQRNKGNFPGRFSGRQFSNSRSEMNVSTLELGDSALYLCASSPGSYQETQYFGPGTRLLVL.

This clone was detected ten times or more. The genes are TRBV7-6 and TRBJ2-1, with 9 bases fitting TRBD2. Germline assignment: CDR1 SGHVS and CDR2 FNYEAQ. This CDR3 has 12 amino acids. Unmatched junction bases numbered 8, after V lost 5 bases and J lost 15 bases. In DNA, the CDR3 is TGTGCCAGCAGCCTTAGCGGGAGTATATTGTTCTTC. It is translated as CASSLSGSILFF.